This section outlines one TCR beta chain sequence together with its context. What it binds is not known. Although they were nominally healthy when sampled, donors likely had unrecorded immune exposures. This sample was included in a study of cytomegalovirus exposure and HLA in healthy donors. Primers: 60 Vbeta forward and 13 Jbeta reverse. The table came from immunoSEQ multiplex PCR; TCRdb's copy has only in-frame clones and leaves some out. The listing records about 42,000 clones. Whole-study results and caveats: It has been reported that TCR beta sequences accurately predicted the HLA-A and HLA-B alleles of most subjects. As a later analysis showed, a missense DCLRE1C variant was linked to trimming of TCR beta V- and J-genes. Researchers left out some V segments, among them TRBV6-2 and TRBV6-3, as indistinguishable.

CDR1 and CDR2 from the germline V gene are SNHLY and FYNNEI. The CDR3 covers 14 residues. Trimming removed 7 bases from V and 2 bases from J; junction bases left unmatched: 7. This TCR was sampled from a man aged 25 to 45 in good health and CMV-seronegative. The chain carries TRBV2 and TRBJ1-2; 7 bases are shared with TRBD1. Sequences were obtained from PBMCs. CDR3 DNA: TGTGCCAGCAATCCTACAGGGGAGAACTATGGCTACACCTTC. Protein sequence: CASNPTGENYGYTF.